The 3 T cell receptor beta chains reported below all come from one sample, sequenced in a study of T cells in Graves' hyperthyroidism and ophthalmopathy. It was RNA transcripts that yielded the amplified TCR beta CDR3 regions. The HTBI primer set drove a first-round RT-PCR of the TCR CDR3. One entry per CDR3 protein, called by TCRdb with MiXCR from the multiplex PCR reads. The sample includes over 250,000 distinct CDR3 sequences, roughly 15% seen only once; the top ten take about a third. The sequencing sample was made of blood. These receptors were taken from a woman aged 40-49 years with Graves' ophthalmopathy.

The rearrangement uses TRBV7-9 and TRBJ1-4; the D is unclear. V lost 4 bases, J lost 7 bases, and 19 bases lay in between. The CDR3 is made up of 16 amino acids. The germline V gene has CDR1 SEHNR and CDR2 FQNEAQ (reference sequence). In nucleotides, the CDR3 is TGTGCCAGCAGCTCATCCAAACAGTCGGATTTTGAAAAACTGTTTTTT. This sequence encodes CASSSSKQSDFEKLFF.

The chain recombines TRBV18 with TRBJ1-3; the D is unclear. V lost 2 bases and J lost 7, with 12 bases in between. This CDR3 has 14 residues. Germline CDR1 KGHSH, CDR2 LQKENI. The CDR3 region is CASSPISGLNTIYF. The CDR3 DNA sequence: TGTGCCAGCTCACCAATATCAGGACTGAACACCATATATTTT. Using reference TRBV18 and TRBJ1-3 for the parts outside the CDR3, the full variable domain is NAGVMQNPRHLVRRRGQEARLRCSPMKGHSHVYWYRQLPEEGLKFMVYLQKENIIDESGMPKERFSAEFPKEGPSILRIQQVVRGDSAAYFCASSPISGLNTIYFGEGSWLTVV.

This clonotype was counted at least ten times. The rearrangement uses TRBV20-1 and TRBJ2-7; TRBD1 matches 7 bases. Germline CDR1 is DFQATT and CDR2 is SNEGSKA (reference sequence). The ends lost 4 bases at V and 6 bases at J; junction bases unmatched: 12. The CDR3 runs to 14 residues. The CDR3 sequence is CSAKRTGPRGEQYF. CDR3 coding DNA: TGCAGTGCTAAACGGACAGGCCCTCGAGGCGAGCAGTACTTC.